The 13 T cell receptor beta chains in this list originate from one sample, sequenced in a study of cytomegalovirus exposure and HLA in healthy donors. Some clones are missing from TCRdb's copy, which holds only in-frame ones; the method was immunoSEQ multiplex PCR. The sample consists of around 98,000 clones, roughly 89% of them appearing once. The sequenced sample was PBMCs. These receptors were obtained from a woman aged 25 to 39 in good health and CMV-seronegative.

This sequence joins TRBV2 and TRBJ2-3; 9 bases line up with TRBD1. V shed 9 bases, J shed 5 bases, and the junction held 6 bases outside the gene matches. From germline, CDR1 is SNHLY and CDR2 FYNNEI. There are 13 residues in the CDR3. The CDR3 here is CARSGTGLDTQYF. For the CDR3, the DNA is TGTGCCAGGTCCGGGACAGGGCTAGATACGCAGTATTTT.

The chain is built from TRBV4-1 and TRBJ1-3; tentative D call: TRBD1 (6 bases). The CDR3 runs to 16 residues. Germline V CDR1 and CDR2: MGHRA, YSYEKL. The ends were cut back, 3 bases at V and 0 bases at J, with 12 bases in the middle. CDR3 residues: CASSHRQGSSGNTIYF. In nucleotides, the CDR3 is TGCGCCAGCAGCCATAGGCAGGGGTCCTCTGGAAACACCATATATTTT.

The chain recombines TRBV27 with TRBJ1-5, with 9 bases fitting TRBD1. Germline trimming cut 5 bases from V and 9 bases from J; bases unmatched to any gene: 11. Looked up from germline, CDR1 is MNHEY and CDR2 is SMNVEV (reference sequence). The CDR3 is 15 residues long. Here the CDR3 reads CASSPGTGTPRPQHF. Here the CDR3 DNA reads TGTGCCAGCAGTCCCGGGACAGGGACGCCTCGGCCCCAGCATTTT.

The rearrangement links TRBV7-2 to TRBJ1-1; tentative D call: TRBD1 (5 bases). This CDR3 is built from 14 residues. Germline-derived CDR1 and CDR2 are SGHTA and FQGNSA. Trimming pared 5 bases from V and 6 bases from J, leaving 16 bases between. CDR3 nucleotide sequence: TGTGCCAGCAGCCCCGTCGGGGGATCCCCTGAAGCTTTCTTT. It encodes CASSPVGGSPEAFF.

The CDR3 is CASSGVHEQYF. The CDR3 DNA sequence: TGTGCCAGTTCGGGTGTGCACGAGCAGTACTTC. The chain employs TRBV18 and TRBJ2-7; D is unresolved. This CDR3 contains 11 residues. Germline loops: CDR1 KGHSH, CDR2 LQKENI. The germline V and J ends were trimmed by 9 bases and 5 bases, with 11 bases remaining between them.

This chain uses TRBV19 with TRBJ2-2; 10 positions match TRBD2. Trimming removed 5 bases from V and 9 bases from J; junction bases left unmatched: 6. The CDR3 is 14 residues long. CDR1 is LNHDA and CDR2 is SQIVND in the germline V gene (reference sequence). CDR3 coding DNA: TGTGCCAGTAGTCCCCTAGCGGGGGTTCGGGAGCTGTTTTTT. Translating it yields CASSPLAGVRELFF.

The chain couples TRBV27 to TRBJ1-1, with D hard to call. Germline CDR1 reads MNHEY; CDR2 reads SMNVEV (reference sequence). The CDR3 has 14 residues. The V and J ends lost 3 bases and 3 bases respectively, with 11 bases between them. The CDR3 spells CASSFDARYTEAFF. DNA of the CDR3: TGTGCCAGCAGTTTTGATGCGCGGTACACTGAAGCTTTCTTT.

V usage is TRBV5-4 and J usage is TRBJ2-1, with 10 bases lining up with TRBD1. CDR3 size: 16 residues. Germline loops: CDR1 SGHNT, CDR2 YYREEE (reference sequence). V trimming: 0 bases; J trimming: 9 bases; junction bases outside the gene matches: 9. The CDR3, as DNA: TGTGCCAGCAGCTTGGCCAAGGGACAGGGGTCGGGTGAGCAGTTCTTC. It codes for CASSLAKGQGSGEQFF.

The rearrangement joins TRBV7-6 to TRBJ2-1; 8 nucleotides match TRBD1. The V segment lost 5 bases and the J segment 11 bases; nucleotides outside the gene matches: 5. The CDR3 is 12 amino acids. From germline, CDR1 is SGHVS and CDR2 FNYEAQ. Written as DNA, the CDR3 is TGTGCCAGCAGCCCGGACAGGGCCCAGCAGTTCTTC. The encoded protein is CASSPDRAQQFF. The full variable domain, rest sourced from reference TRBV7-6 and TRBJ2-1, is GAGVSQSPRYKVTKRGQDVALRCDPISGHVSLYWYRQALGQGPEFLTYFNYEAQQDKSGLPNDRFSAERPEGSISTLTIQRTEQRDSAMYRCASSPDRAQQFFGPGTRLTVL.

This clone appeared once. The CDR3 DNA reads as TGTGCCAGTAGTATGTGGGGAGGGACAGGGGGCAACGAGCAGTACTTC. Translation gives CASSMWGGTGGNEQYF. The gene calls are TRBV19 and TRBJ2-7; 12 nucleotides align to TRBD1. The CDR3 length is 16 residues. The trim removed 3 bases at V and 5 bases at J, leaving 8 bases unmatched. Germline values: CDR1 LNHDA, CDR2 SQIVND (reference sequence).

CDR3 loop: CASSTNLLPTSGDYGYTF. CDR3 sequence (DNA): TGTGCCAGCAGCACTAACCTTTTACCCACTTCAGGGGACTATGGCTACACCTTC. J is TRBJ1-2 and V is TRBV13; perhaps TRBD1 as D (6 bases). This CDR3 spans 18 amino acids. V was pared by 5 bases and J by 3 bases, with 25 bases between. CDR1 and CDR2 (germline): PRHDT, FYEKMQ (reference sequence).

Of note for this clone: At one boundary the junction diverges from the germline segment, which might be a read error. The CDR3 DNA sequence: TGTGCCAGCAGTTTGTACTACCAGATCTTC. It yields the protein CASSLYYQIF. This chain uses TRBV28 with TRBJ1-2, with D unresolved. The length of the CDR3 is 10 residues. The germline V gene has CDR1 MDHEN and CDR2 SYDVKM.

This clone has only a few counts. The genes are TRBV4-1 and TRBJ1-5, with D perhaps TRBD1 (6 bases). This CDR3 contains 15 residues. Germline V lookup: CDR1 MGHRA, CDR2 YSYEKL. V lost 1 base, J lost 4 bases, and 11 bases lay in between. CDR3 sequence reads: CASSQVDRPNQPQHF. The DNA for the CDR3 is TGCGCCAGCAGCCAAGTCGACAGGCCTAATCAGCCCCAGCATTTT.